The clone carrying this T cell receptor beta chain was found many times. What it recognizes is unknown. The record originates from a study of T cells in Graves' hyperthyroidism and ophthalmopathy. Turning to the study itself: Blood from the periphery was taken at initial diagnosis, before any treatment. Findings of the study overall: Ophthalmopathy prediction by the model preceded onset by a median roughly 6 months.

Amplification of TCR beta CDR3 regions was performed using RNA transcripts as template. The TCR CDR3 was amplified in a first-round RT-PCR using the HTBI primer set. MiXCR, run by TCRdb on the multiplex PCR reads, gives a single entry per CDR3 protein. Of approximately 400,000 distinct CDR3 sequences listed, 15% to 18% are singletons. The J segment lost 1 base and the V segment lost 5 bases, leaving 2 bases of the junction unmatched. There are 14 residues in the CDR3. Germline V gives CDR1 MNHEY, CDR2 SVGEGT. An approximately 10 ml volume of fresh peripheral blood provided the PBMCs. This chain joins TRBV6-2 or TRBV6-3 and TRBJ2-3; 8 nucleotides agree with TRBD2. The specimen sequenced was blood. This clonotype was sampled from a woman between 18 and 30 years old with Graves' hyperthyroidism. CDR3 nucleotides: TGTGCCAGCAGTAATAGCGGGGGCACAGATACGCAGTATTTT. Amino acids: CASSNSGGTDTQYF.